The present T cell receptor beta chain was sequenced within a study of shared clonotypes between healthy human individuals. Study findings and constraints: The study generally estimated greater richness for naive than memory subsets.

Concerning this clone: Its target is not known.

The CDR3 contains 16 residues. The J segment lost 5 bases and the V segment lost 2 bases, leaving 11 bases of the junction unmatched. The germline V gene encodes CDR1 SNHLY and CDR2 FYNNEI. Profiling relied on immunoSEQ multiplex PCR, and the TCRdb table lists in-frame clones only, not all of them. The sample contains around 1.4 million clones, approximately 98.5% of which appear only once. Division of CD4+ cells produced a CD45RA+ naive subset and a CD45RA-negative memory subset. Sequencing input: naive CD4+ T cells sorted from blood. Subset given: CD45RA+ positively selected. The sequence was obtained from a man aged 25-40 years in good health. The chain employs TRBV2 and TRBJ2-5; the match to TRBD2 covers 7 bases. CDR3 nucleotide sequence: TGTGCCAGCAGTGAATCCCTGGGGGGGTTTGGGGAGACCCAGTACTTC. It encodes CASSESLGGFGETQYF.